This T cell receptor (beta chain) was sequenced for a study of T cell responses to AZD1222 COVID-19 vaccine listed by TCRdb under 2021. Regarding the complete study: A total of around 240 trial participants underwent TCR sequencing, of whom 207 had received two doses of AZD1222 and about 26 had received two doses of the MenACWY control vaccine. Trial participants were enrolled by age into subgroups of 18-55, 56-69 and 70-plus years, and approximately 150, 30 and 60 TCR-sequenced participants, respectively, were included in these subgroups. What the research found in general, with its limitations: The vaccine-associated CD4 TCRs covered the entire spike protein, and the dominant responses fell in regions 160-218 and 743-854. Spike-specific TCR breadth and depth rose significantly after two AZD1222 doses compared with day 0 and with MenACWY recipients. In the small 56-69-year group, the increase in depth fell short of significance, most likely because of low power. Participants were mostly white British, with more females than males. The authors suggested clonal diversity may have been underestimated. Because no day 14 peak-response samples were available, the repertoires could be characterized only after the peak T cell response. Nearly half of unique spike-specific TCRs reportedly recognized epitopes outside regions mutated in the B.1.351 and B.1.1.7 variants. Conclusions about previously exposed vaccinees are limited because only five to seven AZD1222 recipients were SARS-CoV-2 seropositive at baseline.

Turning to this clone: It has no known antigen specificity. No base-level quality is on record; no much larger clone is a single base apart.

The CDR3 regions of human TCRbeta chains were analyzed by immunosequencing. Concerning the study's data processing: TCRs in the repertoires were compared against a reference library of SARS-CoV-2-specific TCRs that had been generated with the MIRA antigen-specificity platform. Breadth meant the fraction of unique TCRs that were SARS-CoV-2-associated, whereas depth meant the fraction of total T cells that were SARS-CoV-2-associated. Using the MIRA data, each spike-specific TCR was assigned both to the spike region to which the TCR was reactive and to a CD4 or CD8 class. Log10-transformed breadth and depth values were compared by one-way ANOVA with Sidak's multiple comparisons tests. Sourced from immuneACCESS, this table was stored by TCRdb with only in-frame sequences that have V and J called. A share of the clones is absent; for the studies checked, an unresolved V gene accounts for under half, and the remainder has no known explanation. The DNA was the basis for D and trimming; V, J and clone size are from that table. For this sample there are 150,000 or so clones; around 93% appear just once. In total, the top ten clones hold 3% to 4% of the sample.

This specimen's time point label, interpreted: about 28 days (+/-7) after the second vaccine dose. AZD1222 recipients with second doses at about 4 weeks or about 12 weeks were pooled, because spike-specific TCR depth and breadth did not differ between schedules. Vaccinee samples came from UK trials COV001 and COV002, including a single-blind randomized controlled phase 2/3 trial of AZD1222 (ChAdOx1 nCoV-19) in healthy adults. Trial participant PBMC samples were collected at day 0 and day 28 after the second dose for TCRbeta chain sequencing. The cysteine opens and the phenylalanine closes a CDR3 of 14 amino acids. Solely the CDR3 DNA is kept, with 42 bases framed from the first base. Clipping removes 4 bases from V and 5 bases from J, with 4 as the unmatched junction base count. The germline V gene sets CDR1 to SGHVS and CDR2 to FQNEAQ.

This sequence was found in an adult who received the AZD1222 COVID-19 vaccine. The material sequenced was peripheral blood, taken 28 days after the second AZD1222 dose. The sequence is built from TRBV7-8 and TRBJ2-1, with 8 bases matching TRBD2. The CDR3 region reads CASSSGTSHNEQFF. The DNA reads TGTGCCAGCAGCTCAGGGACTAGTCACAATGAGCAGTTCTTC.